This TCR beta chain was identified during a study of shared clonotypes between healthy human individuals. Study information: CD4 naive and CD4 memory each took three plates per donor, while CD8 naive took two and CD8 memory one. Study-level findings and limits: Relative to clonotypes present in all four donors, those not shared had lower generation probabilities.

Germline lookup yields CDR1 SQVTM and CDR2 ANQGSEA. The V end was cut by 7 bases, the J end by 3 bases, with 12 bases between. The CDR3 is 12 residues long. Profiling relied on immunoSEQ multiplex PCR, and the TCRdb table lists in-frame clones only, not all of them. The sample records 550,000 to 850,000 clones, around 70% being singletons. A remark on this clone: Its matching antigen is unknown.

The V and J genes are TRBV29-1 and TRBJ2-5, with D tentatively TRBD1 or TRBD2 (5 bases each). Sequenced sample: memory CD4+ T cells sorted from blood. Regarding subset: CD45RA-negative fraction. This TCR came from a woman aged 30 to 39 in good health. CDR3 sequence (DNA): TGCAGCGCGAGGCAGGGAGAAGAGACCCAGTACTTC. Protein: CSARQGEETQYF.